This T cell receptor beta chain appears in the sequencing data of a study of CD8 T cells in ankylosing spondylitis. TCRdb recomputed calls from the 5' RACE reads with MiXCR, one row per CDR3 protein. The sample comprises 150,000 or so distinct CDR3 sequences, about 32% of which are singletons, and 6% rests with the top ten. Study conclusions and caveats: It appeared that ankylosing spondylitis blood was characterized by a TCR beta motif of roughly 8 highly homologous variants.

This clonotype showed up just a few times. What it binds is unknown. The germline V gene encodes CDR1 MNHEY and CDR2 SMNVEV (reference sequence). Trimming pared 2 bases from V and 6 bases from J, leaving 10 bases between. This CDR3 is built from 13 residues. The receptor comes from a male donor with ankylosing spondylitis. The chain combines TRBV27 with TRBJ1-2; possibly TRBD1 for D (6 bases). The sample consisted of synovial fluid, either unsorted or a sorted T cell fraction (not recorded which). The CDR3, as DNA: TGTGCCAGCAGTTTAACAGGGAGGAATGGCTACACCTTC. It translates to CASSLTGRNGYTF.